Shown below are 20 T cell receptor beta chains from a single sample sequenced in a study of blood T cell repertoires in COVID-19. This table comes from immunoSEQ multiplex PCR, and its TCRdb copy is limited to in-frame clones, with some not included. The sample has 95,000 to 120,000 clones, around 85% seen once. Sequenced input: peripheral blood. The receptors were gathered from a human donor in a cohort sampled during active COVID-19.

CDR3 region: CASSLGGYGELFF. The DNA of the CDR3 is TGTGCCAGCAGCTTAGGAGGGTACGGGGAGCTGTTTTTT. J is TRBJ2-2 and V is TRBV7-3; the D gene is possibly TRBD2 (6 bases). With 2 bases removed from V and 7 bases from J, the gap between germline ends came to 8 bases. The germline gives CDR1 SGHTA, CDR2 FQGTGA. This CDR3 contains 13 residues. Looking up the rest from reference TRBV7-3 and TRBJ2-2 gives the full variable domain: GAGVSQTPSNKVTEKGKYVELRCDPISGHTALYWYRQSLGQGPEFLIYFQGTGAADDSGLPNDRFFAVRPEGSVSTLKIQRTERGDSAVYLCASSLGGYGELFFGEGSRLTVL.

The rearrangement links TRBV7-8 to TRBJ1-2; 10 bases match TRBD1. Looked up from germline, CDR1 is SGHVS and CDR2 is FQNEAQ. The trim removed 0 bases at V and 6 bases at J, leaving 4 bases unmatched. The length of the CDR3 is 15 residues. The CDR3 coding sequence is TGTGCCAGCAGCTTAGCGCAGACAGGGGGCGATGGCTACACCTTC. Encoded protein: CASSLAQTGGDGYTF.

The chain has TRBV11-3 and TRBJ2-1; weak D call: TRBD1 (6 bases). Germline CDR1 is SGHNT and CDR2 is YENEEA. Trimming removed 3 bases from V and 8 bases from J, with 17 bases in between. The CDR3 totals 15 residues. CDR3 amino acids: CASSLIGIRGDEQFF. The CDR3 nucleotides read TGTGCCAGCAGCTTGATTGGTATCAGGGGCGATGAGCAGTTCTTC. The full variable domain, its missing parts supplied by reference TRBV11-3 and TRBJ2-1, is EAGVVQSPRYKIIEKKQPVAFWCNPISGHNTLYWYLQNLGQGPELLIRYENEEAVDDSQLPKDRFSAERLKGVDSTLKIQPAELGDSAVYLCASSLIGIRGDEQFFGPGTRLTVL.

This clone was seen a few times. The chain links TRBV11-2 to TRBJ2-7; 8 nucleotides align to TRBD2. The germline V gene encodes CDR1 SGHAT and CDR2 FQNNGV. CDR3 length: 15 amino acids. Losses at the gene ends were 3 bases for V and 2 bases for J; bases not matched to a gene: 6. The CDR3 DNA is TGTGCCAGCAGCTTCGGCGGGGGGACGACCTACGAGCAGTACTTC. Its translation: CASSFGGGTTYEQYF.

This clone was seen once. CDR3 amino acids: CASSPPTGVNEKLFF. Written as DNA, the CDR3 is TGTGCCAGCAGCCCCCCGACAGGGGTAAATGAAAAACTGTTTTTT. The chain uses TRBV9 and TRBJ1-4, with 8 bases fitting TRBD1. Germline-derived CDR1 and CDR2 are SGDLS and YYNGEE. This CDR3 has 15 amino acids. Losses at the gene ends were 4 bases for V and 5 bases for J; bases not matched to a gene: 7.

The gene calls are TRBV6-2 or TRBV6-3 and TRBJ2-1; 11 bases line up with TRBD2. V was pared by 6 bases and J by 13 bases, with 14 bases of the junction left unmatched. The CDR3 sequence is 15 residues long. Germline V gives CDR1 MNHEY, CDR2 SVGEGT. The CDR3 bases are TGTGCCAGCAGCCGAACTAGCGGGGGATTAGGCAGCCAGTTCTTC. Encoded protein: CASSRTSGGLGSQFF.

The chain has TRBV5-1 and TRBJ2-2; TRBD2 matches 7 bases. The V gene end was trimmed by 4 bases and the J gene end by 11 bases; junction bases not matched to a gene: 14. This CDR3 spans 15 amino acids. Germline assignment: CDR1 SGHRS and CDR2 YFSETQ. The CDR3, as DNA: TGCGCCAGCAGCCAAGCCAGGGACTACCGTCGAGAGCTGTTTTTT. As protein: CASSQARDYRRELFF.

V and J are TRBV6-2 or TRBV6-3 and TRBJ2-7; TRBD2 agrees at 9 bases. This CDR3 region has 16 residues. Germline CDR1 is MNHEY and CDR2 is SVGEGT. Trimming at V came to 2 bases and at J to 2 bases, leaving 7 bases not matched to a gene. The DNA of the CDR3 is TGTGCCAGCAGTTACCCCAGCGCGGGGGGGCCCTACGAGCAGTACTTC. Amino acids: CASSYPSAGGPYEQYF.

The table lists this clone with a few counts. The rearrangement links TRBV2 to TRBJ1-5, with 9 bases aligning to TRBD1. CDR1 is SNHLY and CDR2 is FYNNEI in the germline V gene. J gave up 3 bases and V 6 bases, and 3 bases lay outside the gene matches. The CDR3 extends over 14 amino acids. The CDR3 is CASRGTGNNQPQHF. The DNA of the CDR3 is TGTGCCAGCAGGGGGACAGGGAACAATCAGCCCCAGCATTTT.

The chain employs TRBV6-2 or TRBV6-3 and TRBJ2-1; 9 bases are shared with TRBD2. Germline trimming cut 6 bases from V and 0 bases from J; bases unmatched to any gene: 6. The CDR3 length is 16 residues. Germline V CDR1 and CDR2: MNHEY, SVGEGT. CDR3 nucleotide sequence: TGTGCCAGCAGCCCTAGCGGGAAAAGCTCCTACAATGAGCAGTTCTTC. This codes for CASSPSGKSSYNEQFF.

This clone was observed once. The genes are TRBV2 and TRBJ2-5; weak D call: TRBD2 (7 bases). Trimming removed 1 base from V and 2 bases from J, with 14 bases in between. The germline gives CDR1 SNHLY, CDR2 FYNNEI. This CDR3 is built from 16 residues. CDR3 sequence (DNA): TGTGCCAGCAGTGAAGGAAGGCGGGGGCTGCAAGAGACCCAGTACTTC. It encodes CASSEGRRGLQETQYF.

The chain has TRBV6-5 and TRBJ1-6; 8 nucleotides align to TRBD1. CDR1 and CDR2 from the germline V gene are MNHEY and SVGAGI. V shed 8 bases, J shed 8 bases, and the junction held 8 bases outside the gene matches. The CDR3 runs 14 residues. This CDR3 is CASHWTGFDSPLHF. CDR3 coding DNA: TGTGCCAGCCACTGGACAGGGTTTGATTCACCCCTCCACTTT.

This sequence joins TRBV18 and TRBJ2-5; unclear D gene. Germline CDR1 is KGHSH and CDR2 is LQKENI. The CDR3 runs 13 residues. The V and J ends lost 1 base and 4 bases respectively, with 7 bases between them. The CDR3 is CASSPLLGETQYF. CDR3 in DNA: TGTGCCAGCTCACCACTTCTAGGAGAGACCCAGTACTTC.

The chain uses TRBV28 and TRBJ2-1; 9 nucleotides line up with TRBD2. V lost 8 bases to trimming and J lost 4 bases; unmatched junction nucleotides: 6. The CDR3 is made up of 14 amino acids. Per germline, CDR1 MDHEN and CDR2 SYDVKM. The CDR3 DNA reads as TGTGCCAGCCGCCCTAGCGGGGAGTACAATGAGCAGTTCTTC. Encoded protein: CASRPSGEYNEQFF.

A single count supports this clone. The V gene is TRBV12-2, the J gene TRBJ2-2; the table's TRBD1 call for D was not verified on the DNA. TRBV12-2 is a pseudogene locus. The CDR3 is made up of 15 amino acids. The CDR3 here is CASRSAQSHTGELFF. Written as DNA, the CDR3 is TGTGCAAGTCGCTCGGCACAGTCGCACACCGGGGAGCTGTTTTTT.

This chain connects TRBV19 to TRBJ1-5; 8 bases fit TRBD1. The CDR3 length is 14 residues. V trimming: 10 bases; J trimming: 1 base; junction bases outside the gene matches: 6. Germline CDR1 reads LNHDA; CDR2 reads SQIVND (reference sequence). As DNA, the CDR3 is TGTGCCACCGGAGGACAGGGAAGCAATCAGCCCCAGCATTTT. It yields the protein CATGGQGSNQPQHF. Together with reference TRBV19 and TRBJ1-5, the CDR3 gives the full variable domain: DGGITQSPKYLFRKEGQNVTLSCEQNLNHDAMYWYRQDPGQGLRLIYYSQIVNDFQKGDIAEGYSVSREKKESFPLTVTSAQKNPTAFYLCATGGQGSNQPQHFGDGTRLSIL.

This rearrangement joins TRBV5-1 to TRBJ2-7; 8 bases agree with TRBD2. The CDR3 spans 16 residues. With 0 bases clipped from V and 3 bases from J, the junction kept 8 bases outside the gene matches. Germline values: CDR1 SGHRS, CDR2 YFSETQ. CDR3 loop: CASSLGPTSAGYEQYF. The CDR3 nucleotides are TGCGCCAGCAGCTTGGGCCCGACTAGCGCAGGCTACGAGCAGTACTTC.

The rearrangement joins TRBV27 to TRBJ2-1; a weak D match, TRBD1 (5 bases). The V gene's germline CDR1 is MNHEY and CDR2 SMNVEV (reference sequence). This CDR3 is built from 18 residues. The V end lost 4 bases, the J end lost 4 bases, and 23 bases lay between the germline ends. Here the CDR3 reads CASSSPTRTGSPYNEQFF. In nucleotides, the CDR3 is TGTGCCAGCAGTTCACCCACCCGAACAGGTTCCCCGTACAATGAGCAGTTCTTC.

This chain joins TRBV7-2 and TRBJ2-7, with 8 bases that match TRBD1. The J segment lost 1 base and the V segment lost 5 bases, leaving 4 bases of the junction unmatched. This CDR3 is built from 14 residues. CDR1 and CDR2 (germline): SGHTA, FQGNSA. The CDR3 region has the DNA TGTGCCAGCAGCCTCCGGACAGGGTCCTACGAGCAGTACTTC. Encoded protein: CASSLRTGSYEQYF.

The chain joins TRBV6-6 to TRBJ1-1; 7 bases map to TRBD1. J lost 4 bases, V lost 5 bases, and 13 bases had no gene match. Germline assignment: CDR1 MNHNY and CDR2 SVGAGI (reference sequence). This CDR3 has 16 residues. The DNA for the CDR3 is TGTGCCAGCAGTGTAGGGCCCCCGGACAGGCGCACTGAAGCTTTCTTT. Protein: CASSVGPPDRRTEAFF.